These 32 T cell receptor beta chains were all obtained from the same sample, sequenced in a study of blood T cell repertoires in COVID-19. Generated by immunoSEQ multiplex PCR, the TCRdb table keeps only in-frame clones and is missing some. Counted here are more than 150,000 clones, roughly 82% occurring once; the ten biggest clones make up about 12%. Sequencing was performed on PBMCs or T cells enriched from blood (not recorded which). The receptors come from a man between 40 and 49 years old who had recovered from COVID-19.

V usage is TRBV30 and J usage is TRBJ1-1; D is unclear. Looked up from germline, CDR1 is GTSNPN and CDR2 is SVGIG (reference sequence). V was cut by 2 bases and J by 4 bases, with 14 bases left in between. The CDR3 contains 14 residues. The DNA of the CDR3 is TGTGCCTGGAGTCCAGGTCGGGAGACCACTGAAGCTTTCTTT. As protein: CAWSPGRETTEAFF.

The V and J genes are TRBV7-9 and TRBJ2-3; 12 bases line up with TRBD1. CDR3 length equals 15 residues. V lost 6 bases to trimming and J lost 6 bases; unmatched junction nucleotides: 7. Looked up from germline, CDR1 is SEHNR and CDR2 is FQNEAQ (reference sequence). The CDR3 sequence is CASSAGTGGADTQYF. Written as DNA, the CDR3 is TGTGCCAGCAGTGCCGGGACAGGGGGCGCGGATACGCAGTATTTT.

DNA for the CDR3: TGTGCCAGCAGCCCAGGGCCAATAAATCAGCCCCAGCATTTT. Amino acids: CASSPGPINQPQHF. This chain links TRBV7-8 with TRBJ1-5, with D possibly matching TRBD1 (5 bases). There are 14 residues in the CDR3. V was cut by 5 bases and J by 4 bases, with 12 bases left in between. CDR1 and CDR2 from the germline V gene are SGHVS and FQNEAQ. The full variable domain, its missing parts supplied by reference TRBV7-8 and TRBJ1-5, is GAGVSQSPRYKVAKRGQDVALRCDPISGHVSLFWYQQALGQGPEFLTYFQNEAQLDKSGLPSDRFFAERPEGSVSTLKIQRTQQEDSAVYLCASSPGPINQPQHFGDGTRLSIL.

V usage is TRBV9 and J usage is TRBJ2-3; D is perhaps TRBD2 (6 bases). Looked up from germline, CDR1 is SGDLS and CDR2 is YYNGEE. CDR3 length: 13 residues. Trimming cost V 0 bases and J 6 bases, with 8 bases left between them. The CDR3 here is CASSVEGRDTQYF. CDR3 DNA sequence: TGTGCCAGCAGCGTAGAAGGGAGGGATACGCAGTATTTT.

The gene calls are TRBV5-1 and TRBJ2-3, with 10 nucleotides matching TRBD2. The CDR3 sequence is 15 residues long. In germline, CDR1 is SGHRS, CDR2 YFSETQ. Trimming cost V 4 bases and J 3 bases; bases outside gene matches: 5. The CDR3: CASSPKLAGTDTQYF. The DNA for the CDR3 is TGCGCCAGCAGCCCAAAACTAGCGGGGACAGATACGCAGTATTTT. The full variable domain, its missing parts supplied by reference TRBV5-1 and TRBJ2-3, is KAGVTQTPRYLIKTRGQQVTLSCSPISGHRSVSWYQQTPGQGLQFLFEYFSETQRNKGNFPGRFSGRQFSNSRSEMNVSTLELGDSALYLCASSPKLAGTDTQYFGPGTRLTVL.

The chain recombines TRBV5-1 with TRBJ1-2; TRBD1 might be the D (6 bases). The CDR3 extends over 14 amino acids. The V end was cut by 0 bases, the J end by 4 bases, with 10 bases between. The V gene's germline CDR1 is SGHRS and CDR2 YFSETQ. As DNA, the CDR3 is TGCGCCAGCAGCTTGGGTACGACAGGCTATGGCTACACCTTC. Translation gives CASSLGTTGYGYTF.

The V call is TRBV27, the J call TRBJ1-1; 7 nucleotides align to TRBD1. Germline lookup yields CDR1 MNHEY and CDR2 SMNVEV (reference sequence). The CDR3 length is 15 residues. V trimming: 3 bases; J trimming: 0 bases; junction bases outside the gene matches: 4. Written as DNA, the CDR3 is TGTGCCAGCAGTTTTAGGACAGGACTGAACACTGAAGCTTTCTTT. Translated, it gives CASSFRTGLNTEAFF.

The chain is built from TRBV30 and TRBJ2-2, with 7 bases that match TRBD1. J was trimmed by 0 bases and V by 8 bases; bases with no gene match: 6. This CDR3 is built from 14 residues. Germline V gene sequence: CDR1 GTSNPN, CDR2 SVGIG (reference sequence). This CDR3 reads CARSGTANTGELFF. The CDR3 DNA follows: TGTGCCAGATCCGGGACAGCGAACACCGGGGAGCTGTTTTTT.

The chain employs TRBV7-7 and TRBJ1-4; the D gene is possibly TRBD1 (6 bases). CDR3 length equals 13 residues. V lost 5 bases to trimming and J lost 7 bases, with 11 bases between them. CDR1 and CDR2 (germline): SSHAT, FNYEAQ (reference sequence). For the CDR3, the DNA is TGTGCCAGCAGCGAAGAGGGGGTTGAAAAACTGTTTTTT. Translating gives CASSEEGVEKLFF.

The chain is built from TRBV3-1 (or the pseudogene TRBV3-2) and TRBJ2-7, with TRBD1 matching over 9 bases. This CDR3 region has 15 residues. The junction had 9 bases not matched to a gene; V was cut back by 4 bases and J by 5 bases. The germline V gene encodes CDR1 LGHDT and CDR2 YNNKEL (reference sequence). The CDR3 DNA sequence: TGTGCCAGCAGCCGGAATGGACAGGGGTTCAACGAGCAGTACTTC. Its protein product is CASSRNGQGFNEQYF.

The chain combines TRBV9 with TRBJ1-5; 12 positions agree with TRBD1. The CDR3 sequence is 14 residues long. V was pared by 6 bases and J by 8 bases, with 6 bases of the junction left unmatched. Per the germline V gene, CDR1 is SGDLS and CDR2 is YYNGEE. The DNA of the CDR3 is TGTGCCAGCACCCTAGGGACAGGGGGCGAGCCCCAGCATTTT. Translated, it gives CASTLGTGGEPQHF.

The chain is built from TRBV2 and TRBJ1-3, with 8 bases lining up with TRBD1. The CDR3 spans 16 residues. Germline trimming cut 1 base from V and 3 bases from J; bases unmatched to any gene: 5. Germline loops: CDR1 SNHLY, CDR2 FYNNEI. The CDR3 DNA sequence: TGTGCCAGCAGTGAAGGTTCAGGGGGCAATGGAAACACCATATATTTT. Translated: CASSEGSGGNGNTIYF. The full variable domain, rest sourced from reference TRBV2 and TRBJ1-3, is EPEVTQTPSHQVTQMGQEVILRCVPISNHLYFYWYRQILGQKVEFLVSFYNNEISEKSEIFDDQFSVERPDGSNFTLKIRSTKLEDSAMYFCASSEGSGGNGNTIYFGEGSWLTVV.

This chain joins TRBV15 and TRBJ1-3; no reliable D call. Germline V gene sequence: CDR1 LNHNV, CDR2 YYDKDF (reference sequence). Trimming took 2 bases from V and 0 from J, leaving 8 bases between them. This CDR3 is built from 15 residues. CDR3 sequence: CATSRQRGSGNTIYF. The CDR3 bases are TGTGCCACCAGCAGACAGAGAGGCTCTGGAAACACCATATATTTT.

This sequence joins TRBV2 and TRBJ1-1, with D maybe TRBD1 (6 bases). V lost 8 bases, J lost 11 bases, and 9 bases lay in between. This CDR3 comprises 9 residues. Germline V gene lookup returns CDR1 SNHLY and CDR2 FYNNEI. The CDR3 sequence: CASEGGAFF. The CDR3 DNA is TGTGCCAGCGAGGGGGGGGCTTTCTTT.

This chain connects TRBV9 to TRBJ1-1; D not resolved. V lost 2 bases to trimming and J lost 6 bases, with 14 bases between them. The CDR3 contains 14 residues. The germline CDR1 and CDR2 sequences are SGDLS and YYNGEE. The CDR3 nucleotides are TGTGCCAGCAGCGTCAATTCCAGGATGTCTGAAGCTTTCTTT. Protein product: CASSVNSRMSEAFF.

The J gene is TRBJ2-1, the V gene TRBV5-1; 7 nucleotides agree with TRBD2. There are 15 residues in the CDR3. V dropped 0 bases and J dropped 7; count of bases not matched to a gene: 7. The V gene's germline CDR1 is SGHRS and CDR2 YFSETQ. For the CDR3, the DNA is TGCGCCAGCAGCTTGGGGCGGGAGTTTCGGAATGAGCAGTTCTTC. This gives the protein CASSLGREFRNEQFF.

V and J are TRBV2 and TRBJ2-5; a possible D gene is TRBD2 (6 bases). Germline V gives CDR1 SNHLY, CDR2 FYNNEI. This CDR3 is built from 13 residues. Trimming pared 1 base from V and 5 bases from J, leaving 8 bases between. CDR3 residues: CASSEGGRETQYF. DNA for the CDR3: TGTGCCAGCAGTGAAGGGGGGAGGGAGACCCAGTACTTC.

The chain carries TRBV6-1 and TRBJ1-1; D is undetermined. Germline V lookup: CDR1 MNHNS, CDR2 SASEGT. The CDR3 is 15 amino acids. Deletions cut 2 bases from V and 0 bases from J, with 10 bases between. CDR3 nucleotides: TGTGCCAGCAGTGAACACAGCTTTTTGAACACTGAAGCTTTCTTT. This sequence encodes CASSEHSFLNTEAFF.

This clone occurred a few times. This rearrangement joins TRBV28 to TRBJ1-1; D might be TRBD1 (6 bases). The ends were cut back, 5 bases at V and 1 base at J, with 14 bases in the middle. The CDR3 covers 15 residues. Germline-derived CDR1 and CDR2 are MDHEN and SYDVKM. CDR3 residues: CASSPPPTGNTEAFF. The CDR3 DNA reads TGTGCCAGCAGTCCACCGCCGACAGGGAACACTGAAGCTTTCTTT.

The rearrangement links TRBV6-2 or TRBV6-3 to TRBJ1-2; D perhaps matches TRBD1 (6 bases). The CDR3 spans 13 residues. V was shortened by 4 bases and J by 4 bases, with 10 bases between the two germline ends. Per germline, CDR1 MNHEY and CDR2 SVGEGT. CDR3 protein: CASSFRGPYGYTF. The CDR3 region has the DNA TGTGCCAGCAGTTTCAGGGGTCCCTATGGCTACACCTTC.

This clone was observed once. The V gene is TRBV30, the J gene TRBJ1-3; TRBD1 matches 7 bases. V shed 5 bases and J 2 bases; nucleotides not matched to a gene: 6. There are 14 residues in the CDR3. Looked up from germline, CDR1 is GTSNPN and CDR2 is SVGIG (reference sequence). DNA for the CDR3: TGTGCCTGGGAATTCGACAGGGCTGGAAACACCATATATTTT. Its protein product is CAWEFDRAGNTIYF.

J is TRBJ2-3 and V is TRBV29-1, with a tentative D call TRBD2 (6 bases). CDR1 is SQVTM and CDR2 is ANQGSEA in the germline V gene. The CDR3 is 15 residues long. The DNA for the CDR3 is TGCAGTACCTGGGGCGGGATGGGGCACACAGATACGCAGTATTTT. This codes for CSTWGGMGHTDTQYF.

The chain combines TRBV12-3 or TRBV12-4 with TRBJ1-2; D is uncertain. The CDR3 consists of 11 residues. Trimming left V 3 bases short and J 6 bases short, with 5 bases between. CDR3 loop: CASSFSDGYTF. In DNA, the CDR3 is TGTGCCAGCAGTTTCTCGGATGGCTACACCTTC.

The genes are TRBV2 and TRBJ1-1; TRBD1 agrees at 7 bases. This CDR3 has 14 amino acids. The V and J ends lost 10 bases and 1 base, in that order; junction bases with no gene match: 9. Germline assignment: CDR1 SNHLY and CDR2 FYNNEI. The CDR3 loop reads CATLRTGRNTEAFF. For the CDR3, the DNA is TGTGCCACCTTACGGACAGGCCGGAACACTGAAGCTTTCTTT.

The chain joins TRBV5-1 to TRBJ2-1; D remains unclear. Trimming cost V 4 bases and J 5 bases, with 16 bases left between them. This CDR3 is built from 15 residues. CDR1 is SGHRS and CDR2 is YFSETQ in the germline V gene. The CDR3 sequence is CASSKVTSTNNEQFF. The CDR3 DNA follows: TGCGCCAGCAGCAAAGTAACGTCAACAAACAATGAGCAGTTCTTC.

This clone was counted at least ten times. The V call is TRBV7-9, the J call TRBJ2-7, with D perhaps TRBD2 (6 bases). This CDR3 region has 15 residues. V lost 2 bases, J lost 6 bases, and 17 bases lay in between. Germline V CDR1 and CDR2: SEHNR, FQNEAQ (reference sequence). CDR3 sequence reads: CASSLYGGVQGEQYV. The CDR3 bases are TGTGCCAGCAGCTTATACGGCGGGGTCCAAGGCGAGCAGTACGTC.

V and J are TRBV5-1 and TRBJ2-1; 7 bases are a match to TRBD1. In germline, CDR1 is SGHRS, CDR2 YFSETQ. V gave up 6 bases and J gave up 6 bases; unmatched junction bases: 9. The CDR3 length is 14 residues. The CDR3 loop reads CASTEGAPGNEQFF. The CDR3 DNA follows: TGCGCCAGCACCGAGGGGGCGCCGGGCAATGAGCAGTTCTTC.

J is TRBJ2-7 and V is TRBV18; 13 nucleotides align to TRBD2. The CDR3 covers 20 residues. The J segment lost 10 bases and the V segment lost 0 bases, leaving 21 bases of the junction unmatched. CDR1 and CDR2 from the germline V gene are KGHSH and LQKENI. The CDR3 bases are TGTGCCAGCTCACCACCGGGACAGGGACTAGCGGGACTTTTTGGGAGCCTACAGTACGTC. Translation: CASSPPGQGLAGLFGSLQYV.

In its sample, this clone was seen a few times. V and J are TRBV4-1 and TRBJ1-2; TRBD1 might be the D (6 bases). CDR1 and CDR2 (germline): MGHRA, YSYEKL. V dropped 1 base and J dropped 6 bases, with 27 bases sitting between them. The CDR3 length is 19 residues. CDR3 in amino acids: CASSQATLTQGWGANGYTF. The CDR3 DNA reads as TGCGCCAGCAGCCAAGCTACCCTCACCCAGGGGTGGGGTGCTAATGGCTACACCTTC.

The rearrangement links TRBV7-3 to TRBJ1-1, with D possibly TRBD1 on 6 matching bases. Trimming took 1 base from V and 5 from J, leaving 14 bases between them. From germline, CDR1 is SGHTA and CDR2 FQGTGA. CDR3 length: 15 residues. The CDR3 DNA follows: TGTGCCAGCAGCTTAATACCCACAGGGACGACTGAAGCTTTCTTT. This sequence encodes CASSLIPTGTTEAFF.

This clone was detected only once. The CDR3 loop reads CASSQGVGGSWQPQHF. As DNA, the CDR3 is TGCGCCAGCAGCCAGGGGGTAGGGGGTTCGTGGCAGCCCCAGCATTTT. The V and J genes are TRBV4-1 and TRBJ1-5, with D possibly being TRBD1 (6 bases). Germline V gives CDR1 MGHRA, CDR2 YSYEKL. With 3 bases removed from V and 7 bases from J, the gap between germline ends came to 19 bases. The CDR3 sequence is 16 residues long.

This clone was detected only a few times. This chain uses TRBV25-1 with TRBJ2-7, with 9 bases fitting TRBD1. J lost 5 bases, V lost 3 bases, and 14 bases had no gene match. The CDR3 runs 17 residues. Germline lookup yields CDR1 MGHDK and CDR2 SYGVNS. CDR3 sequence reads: CASSDLQPYRGRDEQYF. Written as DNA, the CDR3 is TGTGCCAGCAGTGACCTCCAACCCTACAGGGGGCGCGACGAGCAGTACTTC.